What follows is one TCR beta chain and its context. V was shortened by 0 bases and J by 2 bases, with 9 bases between the two germline ends. CDR1 is SGHKS and CDR2 is YYEKEE in the germline V gene (reference sequence). The CDR3 runs to 15 residues. Assay used: immunoSEQ multiplex PCR; TCRdb lists only in-frame clones, some missing. This repertoire shows around 53,000 clones, 65% to 80% found once; its top ten account for 0.82%. This entry comes from a study of memory CD4+ T cells and cytomegalovirus serostatus. The sort gate was single viable CD3+CD4+CD8-CD45RO+ cells for memory CD4+ T cells. Sequencing was carried out using memory CD4+ T cells from blood. The TCR sequence derives from an adult in good health and CMV-seronegative. This sequence joins TRBV5-5 and TRBJ1-5, with D uncertain. In DNA, the CDR3 is TGTGCCAGCAGCTTGGTGGCAGGAGGCAATCAGCCCCAGCATTTT. Encoded protein: CASSLVAGGNQPQHF. Complete variable domain (other parts from reference TRBV5-5 and TRBJ1-5): DAGVTQSPTHLIKTRGQQVTLRCSPISGHKSVSWYQQVLGQGPQFIFQYYEKEERGRGNFPDRFSARQFPNYSSELNVNALLLGDSALYLCASSLVAGGNQPQHFGDGTRLSIL.